This TCR beta chain stems from a study of T-cell reconstitution after alpha-beta-depleted transplantation in children. Concerning this clonotype itself: Its specificity is not known.

Overall study results and limits: By about two months after transplant, alpha-beta T cells reportedly arose from several hundred graft clones that had expanded. Once a year had passed after transplant, T-cell counts and diversity came mostly from newly produced T cells.

This sample's TCRbeta library carried unique molecular identifier barcodes. TCRdb redid the calling of the PCR reads with MiXCR, one entry per CDR3 protein. The sample lists about 100,000 distinct CDR3 sequences; 5.5% to 6.5% were seen once. The material was PBMCs, mostly from graft donor cells, obtained 360 days after TCRalphabeta/CD19-depleted stem cell transplant. This TCR derives from a male patient aged 2-10 years who had a stem cell transplant for acute lymphoblastic leukemia, so the T cells may come from the graft donor.

CDR3: CSARGVFSGANVLTF. The CDR3 bases are TGCAGTGCTAGGGGGGTATTTTCTGGGGCCAACGTCCTGACTTTC. V gene TRBV20-1 combines with J gene TRBJ2-6, with D tentatively TRBD1 or TRBD2 (5 bases each). The ends were cut back, 3 bases at V and 1 base at J, with 10 bases in the middle. The germline V gene has CDR1 DFQATT and CDR2 SNEGSKA (reference sequence). The CDR3 consists of 15 residues.